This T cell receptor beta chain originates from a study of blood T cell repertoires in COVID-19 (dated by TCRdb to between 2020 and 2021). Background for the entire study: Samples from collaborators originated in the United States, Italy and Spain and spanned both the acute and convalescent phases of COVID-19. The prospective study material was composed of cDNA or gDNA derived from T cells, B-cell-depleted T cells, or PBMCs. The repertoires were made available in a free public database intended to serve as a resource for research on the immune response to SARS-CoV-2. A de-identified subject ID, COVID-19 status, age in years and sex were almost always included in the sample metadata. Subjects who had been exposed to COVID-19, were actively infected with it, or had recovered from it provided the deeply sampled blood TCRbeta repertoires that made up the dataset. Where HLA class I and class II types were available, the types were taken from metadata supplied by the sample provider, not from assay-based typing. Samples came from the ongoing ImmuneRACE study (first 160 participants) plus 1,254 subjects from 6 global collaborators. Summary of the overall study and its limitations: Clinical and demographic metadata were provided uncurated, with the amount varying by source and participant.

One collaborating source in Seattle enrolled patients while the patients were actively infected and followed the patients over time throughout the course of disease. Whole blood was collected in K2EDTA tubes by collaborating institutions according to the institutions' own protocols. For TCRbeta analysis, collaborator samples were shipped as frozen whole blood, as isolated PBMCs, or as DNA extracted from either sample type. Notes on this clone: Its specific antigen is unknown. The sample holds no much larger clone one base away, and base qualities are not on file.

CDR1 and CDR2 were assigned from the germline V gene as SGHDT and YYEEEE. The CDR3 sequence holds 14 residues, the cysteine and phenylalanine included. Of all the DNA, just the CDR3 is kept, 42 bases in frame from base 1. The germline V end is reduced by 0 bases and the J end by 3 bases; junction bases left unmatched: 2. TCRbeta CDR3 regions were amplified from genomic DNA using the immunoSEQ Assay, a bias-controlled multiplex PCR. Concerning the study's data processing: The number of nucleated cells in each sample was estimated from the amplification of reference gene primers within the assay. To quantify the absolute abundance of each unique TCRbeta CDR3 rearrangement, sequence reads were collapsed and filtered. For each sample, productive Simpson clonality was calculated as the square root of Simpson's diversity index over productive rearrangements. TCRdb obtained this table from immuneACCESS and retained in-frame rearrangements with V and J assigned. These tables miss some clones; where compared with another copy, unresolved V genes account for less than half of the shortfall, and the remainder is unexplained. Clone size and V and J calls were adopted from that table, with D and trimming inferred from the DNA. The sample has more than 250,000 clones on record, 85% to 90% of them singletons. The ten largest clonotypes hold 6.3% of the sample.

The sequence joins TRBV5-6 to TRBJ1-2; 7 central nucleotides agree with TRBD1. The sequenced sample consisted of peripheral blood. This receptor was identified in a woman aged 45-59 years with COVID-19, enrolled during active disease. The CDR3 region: CASSLGQGDYGYTF. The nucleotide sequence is TGTGCCAGCAGCTTGGGACAGGGCGACTATGGCTACACCTTC. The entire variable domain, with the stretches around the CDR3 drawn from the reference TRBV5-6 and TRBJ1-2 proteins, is DAGVTQSPTHLIKTRGQQVTLRCSPKSGHDTVSWYQQALGQGPQFIFQYYEEEERQRGNFPDRFSGHQFPNYSSELNVNALLLGDSALYLCASSLGQGDYGYTFGSGTRLTVV.